A single sample gave rise to the 26 T cell receptor beta chains below, sequenced in a study of chemoradiotherapy in HPV16-positive cancers. Assay: immunoSEQ multiplex PCR; the TCRdb copy retains only in-frame clones and omits some. This table has some 30,000 clones, around four fifths appearing once. The source was blood, collected from a patient who underwent chemoradiotherapy. These receptors all stem from a human donor with HPV-associated anogenital cancer.

This chain joins TRBV7-2 and TRBJ2-6; maybe TRBD1 (7 bases). The CDR3 extends over 16 amino acids. With 5 bases removed from V and 4 bases from J, the gap between germline ends came to 15 bases. Per the germline V gene, CDR1 is SGHTA and CDR2 is FQGNSA. Here the CDR3 DNA reads TGTGCCAGCAGCCCCCAGGGGGGATCCGGGGCCAACGTCCTGACTTTC. It codes for CASSPQGGSGANVLTF.

The rearrangement uses TRBV5-8 and TRBJ2-3, with TRBD2 matching 14 bases. CDR1 and CDR2 (germline): SGHTS, YDEGEE. The CDR3 has 18 amino acids. V shed 4 bases and J 3 bases; nucleotides not matched to a gene: 10. The CDR3 protein is CASSSRLAGGPSTDTQYF. The CDR3 DNA reads as TGTGCCAGCAGCAGTAGACTAGCGGGGGGGCCCAGTACAGATACGCAGTATTTT.

The chain is built from TRBV9 and TRBJ1-5, with unresolved D. V lost 3 bases to trimming and J lost 0 bases, with 7 bases between them. CDR1 and CDR2 (germline): SGDLS, YYNGEE. The CDR3 is 14 residues long. The CDR3 region has the DNA TGTGCCAGCAGCGCTGGAGGTAGCAATCAGCCCCAGCATTTT. This sequence encodes CASSAGGSNQPQHF.

The gene calls are TRBV2 and TRBJ2-7; D unclear. Germline CDR1 SNHLY, CDR2 FYNNEI. CDR3 size: 14 residues. The germline V and J ends were trimmed by 6 bases and 4 bases, with 16 bases remaining between them. As DNA, the CDR3 is TGTGCCAGCAGCCGTTACGAAAGAGTTTACGAGCAGTACGTC. It specifies CASSRYERVYEQYV.

The table lists this clone with a count of one. This chain connects TRBV6-1 to TRBJ2-1; TRBD1 agrees at 7 bases. Germline V gene lookup returns CDR1 MNHNS and CDR2 SASEGT. This CDR3 is 15 amino acids long. J lost 0 bases, V lost 5 bases, and 4 bases had no gene match. DNA for the CDR3: TGTGCCAGCAGTTCGGGACAGTACTCCTACAATGAGCAGTTCTTC. Its protein product is CASSSGQYSYNEQFF.

This chain connects TRBV2 to TRBJ2-2; D is unresolved. There are 12 residues in the CDR3. Trimming took off 5 bases at V and 5 bases at J, with 6 bases between the two ends. Germline V gene sequence: CDR1 SNHLY, CDR2 FYNNEI. CDR3: CASSLLTGELFF. The CDR3 DNA sequence: TGTGCCAGCAGTCTTCTAACCGGGGAGCTGTTTTTT. Looking up the rest from reference TRBV2 and TRBJ2-2 gives the full variable domain: EPEVTQTPSHQVTQMGQEVILRCVPISNHLYFYWYRQILGQKVEFLVSFYNNEISEKSEIFDDQFSVERPDGSNFTLKIRSTKLEDSAMYFCASSLLTGELFFGEGSRLTVL.

The genes are TRBV4-2 and TRBJ2-3; 9 bases align to TRBD2. CDR3 size: 20 residues. V lost 0 bases, J lost 2 bases, and 15 bases stayed unmatched. Germline CDR1 is LGHNA and CDR2 is YNFKEQ. The CDR3 sequence is CASSQEVAGGSLVITDTQYF. The CDR3 DNA sequence: TGTGCCAGCAGCCAAGAAGTGGCGGGGGGGTCCCTGGTAATCACAGATACGCAGTATTTT.

This chain joins TRBV19 and TRBJ2-5; 8 nucleotides align to TRBD1. Trimming at V came to 3 bases and at J to 5 bases, leaving 8 bases not matched to a gene. This CDR3 has 15 amino acids. Germline values: CDR1 LNHDA, CDR2 SQIVND (reference sequence). In nucleotides, the CDR3 is TGTGCCAGTAGTATCGCGGACAGGGTTCCGGAGACCCAGTACTTC. It yields the protein CASSIADRVPETQYF. The complete variable domain, with remaining parts taken from reference TRBV19 and TRBJ2-5, reads DGGITQSPKYLFRKEGQNVTLSCEQNLNHDAMYWYRQDPGQGLRLIYYSQIVNDFQKGDIAEGYSVSREKKESFPLTVTSAQKNPTAFYLCASSIADRVPETQYFGPGTRLLVL.

The chain uses TRBV19 and TRBJ2-1; the D gene is possibly TRBD2 (6 bases). Trimming removed 6 bases from V and 0 bases from J, with 15 bases in between. The CDR3 extends over 16 amino acids. The germline V gene encodes CDR1 LNHDA and CDR2 SQIVND (reference sequence). CDR3: CASRGGEISSYNEQFF. In nucleotides, the CDR3 is TGTGCCAGTAGGGGGGGAGAAATCAGCTCCTACAATGAGCAGTTCTTC.

The chain is built from TRBV19 and TRBJ1-5; D is undetermined. The germline gives CDR1 LNHDA, CDR2 SQIVND (reference sequence). The CDR3 extends over 12 amino acids. V lost 6 bases and J lost 9, with 12 bases in between. This chain's CDR3 is CASRIGRGPQHF. CDR3 DNA: TGTGCCAGTAGGATCGGGCGGGGGCCCCAGCATTTT.

This clone was detected only a few times. V and J are TRBV19 and TRBJ2-3; weak D call: TRBD1 (6 bases). The germline V gene has CDR1 LNHDA and CDR2 SQIVND (reference sequence). CDR3 length: 14 amino acids. Trimming removed 5 bases at V and 1 base at J, with 10 bases between. The CDR3 DNA follows: TGTGCCAGTAGTGGGGGACATCGCACAGATACGCAGTATTTT. This encodes CASSGGHRTDTQYF. The variable domain in full, with the rest retrieved from reference TRBV19 and TRBJ2-3, is DGGITQSPKYLFRKEGQNVTLSCEQNLNHDAMYWYRQDPGQGLRLIYYSQIVNDFQKGDIAEGYSVSREKKESFPLTVTSAQKNPTAFYLCASSGGHRTDTQYFGPGTRLTVL.

The chain employs TRBV2 and TRBJ1-1; no reliable D call. The germline gives CDR1 SNHLY, CDR2 FYNNEI. The V gene lost 2 bases and the J gene lost 11 bases, with 15 bases spanning the gap. CDR3 length: 13 amino acids. As DNA, the CDR3 is TGTGCCAGCAGTGAAATTATAGGGATAACGGCTTTCTTT. It yields the protein CASSEIIGITAFF.

V usage is TRBV7-9 and J usage is TRBJ1-4; D call uncertain. There are 13 residues in the CDR3. Trimming took off 5 bases at V and 10 bases at J, with 14 bases between the two ends. Germline values: CDR1 SEHNR, CDR2 FQNEAQ (reference sequence). CDR3 in amino acids: CASSPEADGKLFF. In nucleotides, the CDR3 is TGTGCCAGCAGCCCAGAGGCGGACGGAAAACTGTTTTTT.

The chain joins TRBV5-6 to TRBJ2-6; D may be TRBD1 or TRBD2 (5 bases each). Per the germline V gene, CDR1 is SGHDT and CDR2 is YYEEEE. This CDR3 has 14 amino acids. Trimming removed 0 bases at V and 9 bases at J, with 10 bases between. CDR3 nucleotides: TGTGCCAGCAGCTTGGTTGGGACGTACAACGTCCTGACTTTC. This gives the protein CASSLVGTYNVLTF.

V is TRBV27 and J is TRBJ2-7; TRBD2 matches 8 bases. The junction had 6 bases not matched to a gene; V was cut back by 2 bases and J by 6 bases. Germline V gene data show CDR1 as MNHEY and CDR2 as SMNVEV (reference sequence). The CDR3 has 14 amino acids. CDR3 protein: CASSLGSGVGEQYF. The CDR3 coding sequence is TGTGCCAGCAGTTTAGGTAGCGGGGTGGGCGAGCAGTACTTC.

The rearrangement joins TRBV7-9 to TRBJ1-1; D may be TRBD1 (5 bases). V was trimmed by 4 bases and J by 5 bases, leaving 23 bases between them. This CDR3 comprises 17 residues. Germline V lookup: CDR1 SEHNR, CDR2 FQNEAQ (reference sequence). CDR3 bases: TGTGCCAGCAGCTCTTTCCGGGGGGGGGTTGGCGGGACTGAAGCTTTCTTT. This codes for CASSSFRGGVGGTEAFF.

A single count supports this clone. The J gene is TRBJ1-1, the V gene TRBV5-1; D uncertain. Germline V CDR1 and CDR2: SGHRS, YFSETQ. The ends were cut back, 4 bases at V and 5 bases at J, with 15 bases in the middle. The CDR3 loop spans 14 amino acids. CDR3 amino acids: CASSADGGGTEAFF. The CDR3 DNA is TGCGCCAGCAGCGCGGACGGTGGAGGGACTGAAGCTTTCTTT.

The chain is built from TRBV13 and TRBJ1-3; tentative D call: TRBD1 (6 bases). V lost 6 bases, J lost 4 bases, and 22 bases lay in between. Germline values: CDR1 PRHDT, CDR2 FYEKMQ (reference sequence). The CDR3 has 17 amino acids. CDR3 sequence (DNA): TGTGCCAGCAGATTCCGACAGACCGGACAGAAGGGAAACACCATATATTTT. Translated, it gives CASRFRQTGQKGNTIYF.

This clone was found once. This chain joins TRBV27 and TRBJ2-1, with TRBD1 as a possible D gene (6 bases). The CDR3 runs 17 residues. V was cut by 2 bases and J by 0 bases, with 14 bases left in between. CDR1 and CDR2 (germline): MNHEY, SMNVEV (reference sequence). Here the CDR3 reads CASSLGPGQPSYNEQFF. CDR3 in DNA: TGTGCCAGCAGTTTAGGTCCAGGACAGCCCTCCTACAATGAGCAGTTCTTC.

The V and J genes are TRBV19 and TRBJ1-1; no reliable D call. Germline values: CDR1 LNHDA, CDR2 SQIVND (reference sequence). The CDR3 totals 13 residues. The V end lost 5 bases, the J end lost 1 base, and 8 bases lay between the germline ends. The CDR3 coding sequence is TGTGCCAGTAGTGCCGCACAGAACACTGAAGCTTTCTTT. It codes for CASSAAQNTEAFF. Supplemented by reference TRBV19 and TRBJ1-1, the full variable domain reads DGGITQSPKYLFRKEGQNVTLSCEQNLNHDAMYWYRQDPGQGLRLIYYSQIVNDFQKGDIAEGYSVSREKKESFPLTVTSAQKNPTAFYLCASSAAQNTEAFFGQGTRLTVV.

J is TRBJ1-1 and V is TRBV29-1; D ambiguous. The CDR3 is made up of 12 amino acids. The ends were cut back, 3 bases at V and 4 bases at J, with 9 bases in the middle. Germline V gives CDR1 SQVTM, CDR2 ANQGSEA. CDR3: CSVDRGGTEAFF. The DNA of the CDR3 is TGCAGCGTTGATCGTGGAGGCACTGAAGCTTTCTTT.

The chain recombines TRBV5-4 with TRBJ1-4; tentatively, D is TRBD1 (5 bases). The CDR3 is 14 amino acids. V was trimmed by 2 bases and J by 7 bases, leaving 12 bases between them. The V gene's germline CDR1 is SGHNT and CDR2 YYREEE (reference sequence). DNA for the CDR3: TGTGCCAGCAGCTTAGCAGGGAAAAGTGAAAAACTGTTTTTT. Amino acids: CASSLAGKSEKLFF.

This clone appeared a few times. This rearrangement joins TRBV6-1 to TRBJ1-2, with D unclear. The V end was cut by 4 bases, the J end by 2 bases, with 8 bases between. CDR3 length equals 13 residues. Germline V gene data show CDR1 as MNHNS and CDR2 as SASEGT. CDR3 sequence reads: CASSGTENYGYTF. The DNA of the CDR3 is TGTGCCAGCAGTGGGACGGAAAACTATGGCTACACCTTC.

This clone was detected only a few times. This rearrangement joins TRBV10-3 to TRBJ1-1; D is unresolved. The CDR3 loop spans 12 amino acids. Trimming removed 3 bases at V and 7 bases at J, with 9 bases between. CDR1 is ENHRY and CDR2 is SYGVKD in the germline V gene. CDR3 sequence: CAISEGPFEAFF. The CDR3 nucleotides read TGTGCCATCAGTGAAGGGCCCTTTGAAGCTTTCTTT.

The chain employs TRBV11-2 and TRBJ1-1; possible D gene TRBD1, 6 bases. The CDR3 has 11 residues. Trimming removed 1 base from V and 10 bases from J, with 7 bases in between. The V gene's germline CDR1 is SGHAT and CDR2 FQNNGV. In DNA form, the CDR3 reads TGTGCCAGCAGCTTAGGGACAGCAGCTTTCTTT. Amino acid sequence: CASSLGTAAFF.

The V gene is TRBV9, the J gene TRBJ2-5, with 12 bases matching TRBD2. Germline CDR1 SGDLS, CDR2 YYNGEE. V lost 4 bases, J lost 5 bases, and 3 bases stayed unmatched. This CDR3 has 14 residues. CDR3 sequence (DNA): TGTGCCAGCAGCCTAGCGGGGGGGGTGGAGACCCAGTACTTC. This codes for CASSLAGGVETQYF.